This T cell receptor beta chain was sequenced in a study of blood T cells in healthy people across ages. V gave up 2 bases and J gave up 3 bases, with 11 bases separating them. CDR3 size: 14 residues. Germline V lookup: CDR1 MNHEY, CDR2 SVGAGI. The authors ran a second PCR of 7 to 11 cycles using a sample-barcoded 5' primer and a J-beta primer mix. TCRdb ran MiXCR on the 5' RACE reads and lists one entry per CDR3 protein. Counted here are 750,000 to 850,000 distinct CDR3 sequences, roughly 25% occurring once; the ten biggest clones make up 3% to 4.5%. This sample also belongs to another study, concerning T cells of mothers and their children. From that study: Around 3 million TCR beta reads per child versus over 8 million per mother.

The sequencing input was blood. The TCR sequence derives from a boy younger than 18 in good health. V and J are TRBV6-5 and TRBJ2-7, with D maybe TRBD2 (6 bases). As DNA, the CDR3 is TGTGCCAGCAGTTACCGGGGACTTTTCTACGAGCAGTACTTC. Its translation is CASSYRGLFYEQYF.